This T cell receptor (beta chain) was profiled in a study of CD8+ T cells in alopecia areata. General study points: Clonality in lesional scalp, especially alopecia totalis/universalis, exceeded that of normal scalp.

Details on this clone: Its antigen is currently unknown.

Cell sorting on a FACSAria was used to separate CD4+ and CD8+ T cells from the PBMCs. The CDR3 has 15 amino acids. V lost 4 bases and J lost 1; bases outside the gene matches: 2. Germline CDR1 is SGHNT and CDR2 is YYREEE (reference sequence). cDNA reverse transcribed from extracted RNA served as the sequencing template. Clones were read by immunoSEQ multiplex PCR, and TCRdb kept only the in-frame ones, dropping some. Of more than 90,000 clones listed, 35% to 40% were seen once; the top ten hold over 3%. This receptor was taken from a human donor with alopecia areata. This chain links TRBV5-4 with TRBJ2-1, with 10 bases matching TRBD1. The sample comprised CD4+ T cells sorted from blood. CDR3 residues: CASSEGQGSYNEQFF. In DNA, the CDR3 is TGTGCCAGCAGCGAGGGACAGGGGTCCTACAATGAGCAGTTCTTC. Variable domain in full (rest from reference TRBV5-4 and TRBJ2-1): ETGVTQSPTHLIKTRGQQVTLRCSSQSGHNTVSWYQQALGQGPQFIFQYYREEENGRGNFPPRFSGLQFPNYSSELNVNALELDDSALYLCASSEGQGSYNEQFFGPGTRLTVL.